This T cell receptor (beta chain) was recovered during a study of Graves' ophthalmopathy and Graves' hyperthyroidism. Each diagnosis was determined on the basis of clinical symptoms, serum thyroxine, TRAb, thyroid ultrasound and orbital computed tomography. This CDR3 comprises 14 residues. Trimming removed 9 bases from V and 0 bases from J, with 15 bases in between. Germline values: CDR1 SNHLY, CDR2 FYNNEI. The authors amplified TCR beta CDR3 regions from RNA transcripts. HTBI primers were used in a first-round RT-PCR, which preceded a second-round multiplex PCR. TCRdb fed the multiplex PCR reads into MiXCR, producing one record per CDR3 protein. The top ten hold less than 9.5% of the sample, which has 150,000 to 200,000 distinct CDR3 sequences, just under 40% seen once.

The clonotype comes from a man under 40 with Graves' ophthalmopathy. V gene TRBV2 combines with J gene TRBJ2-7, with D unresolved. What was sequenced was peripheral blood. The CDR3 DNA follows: TGTGCCAGTGGGCCCTTGGCGAGCTCCTACGAGCAGTACTTC. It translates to CASGPLASSYEQYF. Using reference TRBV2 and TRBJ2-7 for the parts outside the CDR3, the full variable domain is EPEVTQTPSHQVTQMGQEVILRCVPISNHLYFYWYRQILGQKVEFLVSFYNNEISEKSEIFDDQFSVERPDGSNFTLKIRSTKLEDSAMYFCASGPLASSYEQYFGPGTRLTVT.